The present TCR beta chain was sequenced within a study of T cells after yellow fever vaccination. One entry per CDR3 protein results from TCRdb running MiXCR on the 5' RACE reads. Here the sample spans just under 600,000 distinct CDR3 sequences, roughly 14% being singletons. Per the germline V gene, CDR1 is SGHVS and CDR2 is FQNEAQ. This CDR3 comprises 15 residues. With V trimmed by 6 bases and J by 8 bases, 10 bases remained unmatched. The sequence was obtained from a young man who received the YFV17D yellow fever vaccine. The chain is built from TRBV7-8 and TRBJ1-6; 7 nucleotides align to TRBD1. The specimen was PBMCs, collected on the day of the yellow fever booster vaccination. Here the CDR3 DNA reads TGTGCCAGCAGTATAAGGGGGCTAGACGATTCACCCCTCCACTTT. Protein: CASSIRGLDDSPLHF.